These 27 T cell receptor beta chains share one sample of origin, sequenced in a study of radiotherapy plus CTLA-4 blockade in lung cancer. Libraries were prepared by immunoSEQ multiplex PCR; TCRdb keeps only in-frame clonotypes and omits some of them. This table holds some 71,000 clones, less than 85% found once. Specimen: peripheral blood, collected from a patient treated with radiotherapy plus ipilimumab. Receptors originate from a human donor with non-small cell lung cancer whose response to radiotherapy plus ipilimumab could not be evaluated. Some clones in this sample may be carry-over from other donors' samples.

CDR3: CASSPGQGIYGYTF. The CDR3 bases are TGTGCCAGCAGCCCTGGACAGGGGATCTATGGCTACACCTTC. The chain links TRBV28 to TRBJ1-2; 9 bases are shared with TRBD1. Trimming removed 6 bases from V and 4 bases from J; junction bases left unmatched: 6. This CDR3 is 14 amino acids long. Germline CDR1 MDHEN, CDR2 SYDVKM.

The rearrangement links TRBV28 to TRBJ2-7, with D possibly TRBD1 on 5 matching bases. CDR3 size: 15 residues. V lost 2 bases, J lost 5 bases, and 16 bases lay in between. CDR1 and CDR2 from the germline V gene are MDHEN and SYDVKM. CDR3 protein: CASSLPPDSLDEQYF. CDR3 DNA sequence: TGTGCCAGCAGTTTACCTCCCGACAGTTTAGACGAGCAGTACTTC.

CDR3 nucleotide sequence: TGTGCCAGCAGTGAATTGGCGGGGTATGAGCAGTTCTTC. This gives the protein CASSELAGYEQFF. This rearrangement joins TRBV6-1 to TRBJ2-1; TRBD2 is a possible D gene (6 bases). The CDR3 consists of 13 residues. The V and J ends lost 2 bases and 8 bases respectively, with 10 bases between them. The germline gives CDR1 MNHNS, CDR2 SASEGT.

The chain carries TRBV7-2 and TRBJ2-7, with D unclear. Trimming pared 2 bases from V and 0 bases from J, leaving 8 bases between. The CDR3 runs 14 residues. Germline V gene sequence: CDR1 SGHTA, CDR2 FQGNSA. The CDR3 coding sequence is TGTGCCAGCAGCTTACAAAGGAGCTCCTACGAGCAGTACTTC. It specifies CASSLQRSSYEQYF.

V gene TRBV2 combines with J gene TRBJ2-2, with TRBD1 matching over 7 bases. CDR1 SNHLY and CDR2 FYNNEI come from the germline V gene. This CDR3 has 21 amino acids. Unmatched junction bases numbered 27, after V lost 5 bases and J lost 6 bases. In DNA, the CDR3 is TGTGCCAGCAGTCAGGGGCTACCGGGACAGAGAGGGGGAGTGGCGCCCGGGGAGCTGTTTTTT. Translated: CASSQGLPGQRGGVAPGELFF.

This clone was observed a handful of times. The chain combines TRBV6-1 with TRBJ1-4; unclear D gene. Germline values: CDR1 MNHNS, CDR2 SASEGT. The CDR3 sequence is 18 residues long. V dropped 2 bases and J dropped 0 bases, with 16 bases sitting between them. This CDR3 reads CASSEYPLRFTTNEKLFF. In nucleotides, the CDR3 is TGTGCCAGCAGTGAATACCCGCTCAGGTTTACAACTAATGAAAAACTGTTTTTT.

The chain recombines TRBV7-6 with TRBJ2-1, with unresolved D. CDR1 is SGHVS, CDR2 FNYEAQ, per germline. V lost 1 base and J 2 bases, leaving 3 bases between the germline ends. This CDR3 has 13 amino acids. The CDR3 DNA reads TGTGCCAGCAGCTTAGGAGCCTACAATGAGCAGTTCTTC. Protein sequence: CASSLGAYNEQFF.

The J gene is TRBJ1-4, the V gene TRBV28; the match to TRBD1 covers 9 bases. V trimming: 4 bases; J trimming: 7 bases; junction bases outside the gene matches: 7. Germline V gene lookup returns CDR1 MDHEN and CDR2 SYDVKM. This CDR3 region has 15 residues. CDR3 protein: CASSSDGTGSEKLFF. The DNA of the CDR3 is TGTGCCAGCAGTTCCGACGGGACAGGGAGTGAAAAACTGTTTTTT.

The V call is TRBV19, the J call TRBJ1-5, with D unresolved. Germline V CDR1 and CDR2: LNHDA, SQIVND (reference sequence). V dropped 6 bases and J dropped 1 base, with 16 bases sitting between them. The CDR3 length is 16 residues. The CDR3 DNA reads TGTGCCAGTAGAACATCCGGGGTGGGGAGCAATCAGCCCCAGCATTTT. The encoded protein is CASRTSGVGSNQPQHF.

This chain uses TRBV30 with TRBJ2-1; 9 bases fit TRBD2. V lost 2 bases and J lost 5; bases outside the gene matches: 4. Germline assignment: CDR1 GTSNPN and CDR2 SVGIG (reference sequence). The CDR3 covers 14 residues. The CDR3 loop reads CAWSILAGDNEQFF. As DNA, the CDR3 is TGTGCCTGGAGTATCTTAGCGGGGGACAATGAGCAGTTCTTC.

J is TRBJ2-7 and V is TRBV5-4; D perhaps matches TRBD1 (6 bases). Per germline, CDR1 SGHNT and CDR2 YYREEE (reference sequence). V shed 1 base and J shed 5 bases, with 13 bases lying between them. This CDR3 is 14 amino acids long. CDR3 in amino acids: CASSLPGDFDEQYF. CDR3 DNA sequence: TGTGCCAGCAGCTTGCCAGGGGATTTCGACGAGCAGTACTTC.

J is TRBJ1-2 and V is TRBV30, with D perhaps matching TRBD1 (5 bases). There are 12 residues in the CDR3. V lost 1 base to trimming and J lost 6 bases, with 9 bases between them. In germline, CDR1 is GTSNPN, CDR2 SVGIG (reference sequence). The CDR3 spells CAWSASGDGYTF. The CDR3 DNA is TGTGCCTGGAGTGCCTCGGGGGATGGCTACACCTTC.

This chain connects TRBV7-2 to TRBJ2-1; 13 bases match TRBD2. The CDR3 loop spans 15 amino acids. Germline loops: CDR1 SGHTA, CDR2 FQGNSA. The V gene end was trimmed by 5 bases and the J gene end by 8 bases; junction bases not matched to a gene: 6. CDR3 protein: CASSERTSGGYEQFF. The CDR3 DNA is TGTGCCAGCAGCGAACGGACTAGCGGGGGTTATGAGCAGTTCTTC. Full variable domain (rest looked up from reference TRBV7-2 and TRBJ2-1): GAGVSQSPSNKVTEKGKDVELRCDPISGHTALYWYRQSLGQGLEFLIYFQGNSAPDKSGLPSDRFSAERTGGSVSTLTIQRTQQEDSAVYLCASSERTSGGYEQFFGPGTRLTVL.

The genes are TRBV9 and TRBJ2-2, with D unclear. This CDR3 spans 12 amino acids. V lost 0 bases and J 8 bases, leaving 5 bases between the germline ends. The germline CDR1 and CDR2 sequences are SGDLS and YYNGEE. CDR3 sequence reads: CASSVDLGELFF. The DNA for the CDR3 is TGTGCCAGCAGCGTAGATCTGGGGGAGCTGTTTTTT.

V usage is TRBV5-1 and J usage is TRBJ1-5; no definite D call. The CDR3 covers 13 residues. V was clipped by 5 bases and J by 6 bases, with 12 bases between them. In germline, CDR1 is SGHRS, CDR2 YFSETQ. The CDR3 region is CASRKGDTQPQHF. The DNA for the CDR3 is TGCGCCAGCAGGAAGGGAGATACTCAGCCCCAGCATTTT.

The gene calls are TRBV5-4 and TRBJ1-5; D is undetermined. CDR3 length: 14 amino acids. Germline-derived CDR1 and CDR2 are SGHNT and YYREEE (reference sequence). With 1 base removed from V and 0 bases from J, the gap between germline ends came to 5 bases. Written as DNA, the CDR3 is TGTGCCAGCAGCTTGTCCAATAGCAATCAGCCCCAGCATTTT. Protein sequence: CASSLSNSNQPQHF.

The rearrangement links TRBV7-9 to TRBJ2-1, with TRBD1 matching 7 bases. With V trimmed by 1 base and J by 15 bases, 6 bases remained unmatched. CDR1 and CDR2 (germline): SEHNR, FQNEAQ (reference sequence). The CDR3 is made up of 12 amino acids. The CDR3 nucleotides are TGTGCCAGCAGCTTAGTCCAGGGGGTCTTGTTCTTC. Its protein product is CASSLVQGVLFF.

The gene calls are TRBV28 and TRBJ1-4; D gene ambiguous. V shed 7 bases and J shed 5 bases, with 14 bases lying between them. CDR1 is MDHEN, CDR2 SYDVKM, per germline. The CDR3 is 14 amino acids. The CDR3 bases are TGTGCCAGCACCCGGGGAGGGCTCAATGAAAAACTGTTTTTT. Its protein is CASTRGGLNEKLFF.

This chain's CDR3 is CASSLLQGSNSPLHF. CDR3 sequence (DNA): TGTGCCAGCAGTCTCTTACAGGGATCCAATTCACCCCTCCACTTT. The V call is TRBV27, the J call TRBJ1-6; tentative D call: TRBD1 (6 bases). CDR1 is MNHEY, CDR2 SMNVEV, per germline (reference sequence). CDR3 length equals 15 residues. With 5 bases removed from V and 7 bases from J, the gap between germline ends came to 15 bases.

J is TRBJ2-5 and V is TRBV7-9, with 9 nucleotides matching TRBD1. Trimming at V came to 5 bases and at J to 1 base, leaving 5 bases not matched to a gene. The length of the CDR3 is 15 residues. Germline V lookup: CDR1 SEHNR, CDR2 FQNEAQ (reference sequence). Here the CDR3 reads CASSPGQGPQETQYF. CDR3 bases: TGTGCCAGCAGCCCCGGACAGGGGCCCCAAGAGACCCAGTACTTC.

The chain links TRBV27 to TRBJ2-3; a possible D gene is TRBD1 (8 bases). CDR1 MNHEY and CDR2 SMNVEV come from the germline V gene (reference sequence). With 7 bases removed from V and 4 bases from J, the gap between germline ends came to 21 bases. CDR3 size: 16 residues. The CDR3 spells CASTDFWTGRADTQYF. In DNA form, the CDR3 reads TGTGCCAGCACCGATTTCTGGACAGGGAGGGCAGATACGCAGTATTTT.

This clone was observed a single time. CDR3 coding DNA: TGTGCCAGCAGTTACTCGGGACATAAGATCCTCTACGAGCAGTACTTC. Translating it yields CASSYSGHKILYEQYF. V is TRBV6-5 and J is TRBJ2-5; D is possibly TRBD1 (6 bases). The J call may be wrong; the DNA end is better matched by TRBJ2-7. The CDR3 has 16 residues. The V gene's germline CDR1 is MNHEY and CDR2 SVGAGI.

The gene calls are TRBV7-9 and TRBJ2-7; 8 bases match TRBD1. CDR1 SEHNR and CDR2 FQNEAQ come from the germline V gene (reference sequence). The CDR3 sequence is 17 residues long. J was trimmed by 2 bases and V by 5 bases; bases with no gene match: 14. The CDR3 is CASSPVAARGLPYEQYF. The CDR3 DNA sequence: TGTGCCAGCAGCCCAGTGGCCGCCAGGGGGCTACCCTACGAGCAGTACTTC. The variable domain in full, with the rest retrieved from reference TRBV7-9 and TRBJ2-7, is DTGVSQNPRHKITKRGQNVTFRCDPISEHNRLYWYRQTLGQGPEFLTYFQNEAQLEKSRLLSDRFSAERPKGSFSTLEIQRTEQGDSAMYLCASSPVAARGLPYEQYFGPGTRLTVT.

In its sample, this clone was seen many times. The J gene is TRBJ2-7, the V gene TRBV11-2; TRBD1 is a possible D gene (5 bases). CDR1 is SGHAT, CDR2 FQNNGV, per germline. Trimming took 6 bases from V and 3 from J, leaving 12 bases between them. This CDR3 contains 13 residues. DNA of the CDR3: TGTGCCAGCAGAGAAGACAGTTTCTACGAGCAGTACTTC. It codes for CASREDSFYEQYF. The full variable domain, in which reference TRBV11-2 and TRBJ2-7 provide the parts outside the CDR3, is EAGVAQSPRYKIIEKRQSVAFWCNPISGHATLYWYQQILGQGPKLLIQFQNNGVVDDSQLPKDRFSAERLKGVDSTLKIQPAKLEDSAVYLCASREDSFYEQYFGPGTRLTVT.

CDR3 sequence: CASWDRAVFGYTF. The CDR3 nucleotides read TGTGCCAGTTGGGACAGAGCGGTATTTGGCTACACCTTC. This chain joins TRBV19 and TRBJ1-2; 7 nucleotides match TRBD1. Germline CDR1 reads LNHDA; CDR2 reads SQIVND (reference sequence). V was pared by 8 bases and J by 7 bases, with 10 bases of the junction left unmatched. The CDR3 totals 13 residues. The whole variable domain, remainder taken from reference TRBV19 and TRBJ1-2, is DGGITQSPKYLFRKEGQNVTLSCEQNLNHDAMYWYRQDPGQGLRLIYYSQIVNDFQKGDIAEGYSVSREKKESFPLTVTSAQKNPTAFYLCASWDRAVFGYTFGSGTRLTVV.

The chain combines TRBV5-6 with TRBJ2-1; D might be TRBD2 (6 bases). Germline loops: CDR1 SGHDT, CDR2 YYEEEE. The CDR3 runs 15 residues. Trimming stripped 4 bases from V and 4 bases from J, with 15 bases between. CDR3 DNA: TGTGCCAGCAGCCCGACTAGTTGGGGATACAATGAGCAGTTCTTC. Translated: CASSPTSWGYNEQFF.

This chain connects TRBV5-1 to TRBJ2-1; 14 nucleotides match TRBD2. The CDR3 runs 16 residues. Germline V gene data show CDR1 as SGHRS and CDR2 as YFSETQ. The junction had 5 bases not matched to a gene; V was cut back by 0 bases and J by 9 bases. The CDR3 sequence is CASSLATSGGAIEQFF. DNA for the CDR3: TGCGCCAGCAGCTTGGCGACTAGCGGGGGGGCCATTGAGCAGTTCTTC.